The entry below describes one T cell receptor (beta chain). This clone was detected ten times or more. Its antigen is unknown. The sample holds no much larger clone one base away, and base qualities are not on file. Deletion took 5 bases off V and 8 bases off J, with a span of 9 bases between the germline ends. The germline V gene supplies CDR1 SGHAT and CDR2 FQNNGV. From cysteine to phenylalanine, the CDR3 is 12 amino acids long. Only the CDR3 DNA is retained, 36 bases long and in frame from the first base. The data are from a study of beta chain features in type 1 diabetes (dated by TCRdb to the late 2010s). With regard to the full study: Mean age, gender distribution, total cell number and subset yield were not different between patients and healthy donors. A total of some 100,000,000 sorted cells were examined across all samples, and a strong correlation was observed between cell number per subset and RNA yield. The study compared TCRB repertoires of sorted circulating CD4+ T cell subsets between recently diagnosed type 1 diabetes patients and matched healthy donors. Regulatory and stem cell-like memory subsets were obtained from only 8 patients and roughly 8 healthy donors, while naive and central memory subsets were obtained from all 30 or so donors.

The High Capacity cDNA Reverse Transcription Kit was used to reverse transcribe all of the isolated RNA, meaning that expressed TCRB transcripts were what got sequenced. Deep immunoSEQ sequencing was applied to naive, central memory and regulatory T cell samples, giving an average of about 3.6 million total reads per sample. After sorted cells were lysed in RLT buffer, RNA was extracted with DNase-treated RNeasy Micro or Mini kits, with the choice depending on cell number. To prevent cross-contamination, each cell subset was processed individually, whereas patient and healthy donor samples were processed jointly. Using the immunoSEQ multiplex PCR, TCRB sequences were amplified from cDNA into 87-bp fragments spanning the CDR3 region. Sequencing of the amplicons was performed on the Illumina HiSeq platform. Per the authors' processing: PCR bias was computationally corrected using synthetic template baselines, reads within Hamming distance 2 were collapsed, and singletons that could not be merged were discarded. Reads were aligned against IMGT to assign V, D and J genes, CDR3 length and insertions or deletions at six rearrangement sites. Within each subset, clonotype counts were normalized to sorted cell number, after which true diversity and Gini coefficients were computed with the tcR R package. Repertoire sharing was quantified using the overlap coefficient calculated on TCRB nucleotide sequences. The table was pulled from immuneACCESS by TCRdb, which kept in-frame rearrangements only. Such tables lose some clones; where checked, under half of the loss comes from unresolved V genes, and the rest has no known cause. V, J and clone size reflect that table, while D and trimming were determined from the DNA. This sample comprises about 140,000 clones, approximately 10% of them detected only once. The top ten clonotypes cover less than 0.85% of the sample.

Points the paper makes about the study in general: Naive, central memory and regulatory TCRB repertoires appeared more similar among patients than among healthy donors. In all four CD4+ subsets, TCRB CDR3 length was moderately but significantly shorter in type 1 diabetes patients. At VDJ recombination sites, type 1 diabetes patients had fewer insertions and more deleted nucleotides, which implies abnormalities in thymic rearrangement. Because the HLA sub-analyses included only small numbers of individuals, any influence of HLA type on TCRB rearrangement was left unresolved. Shorter templates might have been favored by PCR, but patient and control samples were amplified and corrected together, so both groups would have been affected equally by any skew. Because cDNA was sequenced instead of genomic DNA, highly expressing activated cells could be over-represented, though the groups showed no difference in activation or CD3 levels.

A single peripheral blood draw of 95 to 150 mL on average was collected from each donor into heparinised tubes. A BD FACSAria II was used to sort naive, central memory, regulatory and stem cell-like memory CD4+ T cells with a panel that included CD45RO, CCR7, CD25, CD127, CD95 and CD27. All sorted populations exceeded 95% purity. Right away, PBMCs were isolated by Lymphoprep density gradient centrifugation and were stained directly, with no culture step. To minimize batch effects, samples were stained and sorted in pairs, one healthy donor with one patient per experiment. The TCR originated in a woman aged 40 to 50 in good health. In this chain, TRBV11-2 is recombined with TRBJ1-4, with a tentative D gene TRBD1 over 6 matching bases. The sample taken for sequencing was central memory CD4+ T cells from blood. Here the CDR3 is given as CASSEDREKLFF. Here is the DNA: TGTGCCAGCAGCGAGGACAGAGAAAAACTGTTTTTT. Where the CDR3 stops, the reference TRBV11-2 and TRBJ1-4 genes take over; the full variable domain is EAGVAQSPRYKIIEKRQSVAFWCNPISGHATLYWYQQILGQGPKLLIQFQNNGVVDDSQLPKDRFSAERLKGVDSTLKIQPAKLEDSAVYLCASSEDREKLFFGSGTQLSVL.